Shown below are 24 T cell receptor beta chains from a single sample sequenced in a study of T cell repertoires in aging, cancer and after chemotherapy. Rearranged V-D-J TRB sequences were amplified with a mixed TRB-A/B primer pool. TCRdb fed the multiplex PCR reads into MiXCR, producing one record per CDR3 protein. The sample includes 15,000 to 20,000 distinct CDR3 sequences, around 38% of them seen just once. Peripheral blood genomic DNA, not sorted cells or RNA, was the template. Sequencing was carried out using blood. These receptor sequences come from a human donor with a solid tumor.

V usage is TRBV5-4 and J usage is TRBJ1-1, with 7 bases that match TRBD1. The J segment lost 1 base and the V segment lost 3 bases, leaving 6 bases of the junction unmatched. The CDR3 consists of 15 residues. Germline V CDR1 and CDR2: SGHNT, YYREEE (reference sequence). CDR3 sequence: CASSSKGASNTEAFF. The DNA for the CDR3 is TGTGCCAGCAGCTCAAAGGGGGCCTCGAACACTGAAGCTTTCTTT.

The chain recombines TRBV6-1 with TRBJ1-5; D possibly corresponds to TRBD1 (6 bases). CDR1 and CDR2 from the germline V gene are MNHNS and SASEGT. The CDR3 runs 16 residues. The V and J ends lost 5 bases and 0 bases respectively, with 14 bases between them. The CDR3 DNA reads as TGTGCCAGCAGTCCCGGGACAAGCTATAGCAATCAGCCCCAGCATTTT. It yields the protein CASSPGTSYSNQPQHF.

The count of this clonotype is one. This chain uses TRBV19 with TRBJ2-7; 8 nucleotides line up with TRBD2. From germline, CDR1 is LNHDA and CDR2 SQIVND (reference sequence). V was clipped by 8 bases and J by 6 bases; unmatched bases: 15. There are 15 residues in the CDR3. The CDR3 DNA is TGTGCCAGTCGCGACGGGACTAGTGGTATCGGCGAGCAGTACTTC. This encodes CASRDGTSGIGEQYF.

The genes are TRBV10-3 and TRBJ1-5; tentative D call: TRBD1 (5 bases). V lost 7 bases and J 2 bases, leaving 12 bases between the germline ends. This CDR3 spans 14 amino acids. Germline V lookup: CDR1 ENHRY, CDR2 SYGVKD. This chain's CDR3 is CAIKGSQGNQPQHF. DNA for the CDR3: TGTGCCATCAAGGGGAGTCAAGGCAATCAGCCCCAGCATTTT.

This clonotype was counted only a few times. V gene TRBV30 combines with J gene TRBJ1-4; D uncertain. Per germline, CDR1 GTSNPN and CDR2 SVGIG (reference sequence). The CDR3 extends over 14 amino acids. V was cut by 0 bases and J by 8 bases, with 13 bases left in between. DNA of the CDR3: TGTGCCTGGAGTGTACGGGGTGTGTGGGAAAAACTGTTTTTT. Residues: CAWSVRGVWEKLFF.

The chain recombines TRBV7-3 with TRBJ2-3; TRBD2 matches 9 bases. Germline-derived CDR1 and CDR2 are SGHTA and FQGTGA. After removal of 4 bases from V and 6 bases from J, the junction contained 11 bases not matched to a gene. The CDR3 has 16 residues. The CDR3: CASSSGLARPLDTQYF. The DNA for the CDR3 is TGTGCCAGCAGCTCCGGACTAGCGCGGCCCCTGGATACGCAGTATTTT.

This clonotype was counted a few times. The V and J genes are TRBV27 and TRBJ2-7; D tentatively fits TRBD1 or TRBD2 (5 bases each). This CDR3 contains 14 residues. Germline V gives CDR1 MNHEY, CDR2 SMNVEV (reference sequence). Trimming took 6 bases from V and 2 from J, leaving 14 bases between them. CDR3 residues: CASSMGRAAYEQYF. CDR3 bases: TGTGCCAGCAGCATGGGACGGGCAGCCTACGAGCAGTACTTC.

This clonotype is medium-sized within its sample. V usage is TRBV5-5 and J usage is TRBJ2-5; 8 positions agree with TRBD1. With V trimmed by 6 bases and J by 4 bases, 11 bases remained unmatched. CDR1 is SGHKS and CDR2 is YYEKEE in the germline V gene (reference sequence). The CDR3 is made up of 15 amino acids. The CDR3 DNA reads TGTGCCAGCACCCAAAGCAGGGGGCGCGTAGAGACCCAGTACTTC. Its protein product is CASTQSRGRVETQYF.

This clonotype showed up just a few times. The V call is TRBV18, the J call TRBJ2-3; unclear D gene. The CDR3 has 13 residues. V gave up 0 bases and J gave up 0 bases, with 1 base separating them. Per germline, CDR1 KGHSH and CDR2 LQKENI. The CDR3 protein is CASSPPSTDTQYF. CDR3 nucleotide sequence: TGTGCCAGCTCACCACCCAGCACAGATACGCAGTATTTT.

This clonotype appeared a few times. The rearrangement links TRBV15 to TRBJ2-1, with a possible D match to TRBD2 (6 bases). The germline gives CDR1 LNHNV, CDR2 YYDKDF (reference sequence). The CDR3 spans 15 residues. Trimming stripped 0 bases from V and 2 bases from J, with 8 bases between. CDR3 loop: CATSRERDTYNEQFF. The CDR3 DNA reads as TGTGCCACCAGCAGAGAGCGGGATACCTACAATGAGCAGTTCTTC. Drawing the rest from reference TRBV15 and TRBJ2-1, the complete variable domain is DAMVIQNPRYQVTQFGKPVTLSCSQTLNHNVMYWYQQKSSQAPKLLFHYYDKDFNNEADTPDNFQSRRPNTSFCFLDIRSPGLGDTAMYLCATSRERDTYNEQFFGPGTRLTVL.

By sample fraction, this clonotype is medium-sized (0.01 to 0.1%). The chain is built from TRBV29-1 and TRBJ2-1, with D perhaps given as TRBD1 or TRBD2 (5 bases each). V lost 7 bases, J lost 4 bases, and 14 bases lay in between. From germline, CDR1 is SQVTM and CDR2 ANQGSEA. CDR3 length: 13 residues. Here the CDR3 reads CSGDNEGYNEQFF. In nucleotides, the CDR3 is TGCAGCGGCGACAACGAGGGGTACAATGAGCAGTTCTTC.

This clonotype was detected a few times. The chain recombines TRBV12-3 or TRBV12-4 with TRBJ1-2; a weak D match, TRBD1 (5 bases). CDR3 length equals 13 residues. V lost 5 bases to trimming and J lost 1 base, with 8 bases between them. The CDR3 DNA is TGTGCCAGCAGTCCAGGGTATAACTATGGCTACACCTTC. Amino acid sequence: CASSPGYNYGYTF.

This clonotype is medium-sized (0.01 to 0.1%) by share. This chain connects TRBV29-1 to TRBJ2-5; TRBD2 aligns across 11 bases. From germline, CDR1 is SQVTM and CDR2 ANQGSEA. The CDR3 sequence is 14 residues long. V lost 8 bases to trimming and J lost 0 bases; unmatched junction nucleotides: 5. The CDR3 region is CSSSGGPYQETQYF. CDR3 sequence (DNA): TGCAGCTCTAGCGGGGGGCCCTACCAAGAGACCCAGTACTTC.

The chain links TRBV18 to TRBJ1-5; 10 bases fit TRBD1. Germline-derived CDR1 and CDR2 are KGHSH and LQKENI. The CDR3 spans 16 residues. V was pared by 6 bases and J by 9 bases, with 14 bases of the junction left unmatched. This chain's CDR3 is CASSSLTGGRDRPQHF. DNA of the CDR3: TGTGCCAGCTCGTCATTGACAGGGGGCAGAGATCGGCCCCAGCATTTT.

In this sample, this clonotype is medium-sized. The chain joins TRBV18 to TRBJ2-5, with 7 bases that match TRBD2. The CDR3 is made up of 15 amino acids. CDR1 and CDR2 from the germline V gene are KGHSH and LQKENI. Trimming at V came to 3 bases and at J to 1 base, leaving 5 bases not matched to a gene. The DNA for the CDR3 is TGTGCCAGCTCACCTCAGGGAGGGGTCCAAGAGACCCAGTACTTC. It codes for CASSPQGGVQETQYF.

The chain combines TRBV6-2 or TRBV6-3 with TRBJ2-7, with D unresolved. CDR1 is MNHEY, CDR2 SVGEGT, per germline. CDR3 length: 12 residues. V lost 2 bases and J lost 5, with 7 bases in between. This CDR3 reads CASSYRVHEQYF. CDR3 in DNA: TGTGCCAGCAGTTACAGGGTCCACGAGCAGTACTTC.

This clonotype is judged medium-sized (0.01 to 0.1%). This rearrangement joins TRBV6-5 to TRBJ2-3, with 7 bases fitting TRBD1. Germline V CDR1 and CDR2: MNHEY, SVGAGI. V lost 2 bases to trimming and J lost 4 bases; unmatched junction nucleotides: 0. This CDR3 is 13 amino acids long. Here the CDR3 reads CASSYRGPDTQYF. As DNA, the CDR3 is TGTGCCAGCAGTTACAGGGGGCCAGATACGCAGTATTTT.

This clonotype was seen more than once but under ten times. The chain joins TRBV6-5 to TRBJ1-2; TRBD1 matches at 8 bases. Germline V lookup: CDR1 MNHEY, CDR2 SVGAGI. Trimming removed 5 bases from V and 5 bases from J; junction bases left unmatched: 10. The CDR3 runs 15 residues. Written as DNA, the CDR3 is TGTGCCAGCAGTGCGTCCGGGACAGGCCTTTATGGCTACACCTTC. It codes for CASSASGTGLYGYTF.

The sample holds a few counts of this clonotype. The gene calls are TRBV24-1 and TRBJ1-2; 7 bases map to TRBD1. The CDR3 length is 15 residues. The V segment lost 3 bases and the J segment 3 bases; nucleotides outside the gene matches: 6. CDR1 is KGHDR and CDR2 is SFDVKD in the germline V gene. CDR3 coding DNA: TGTGCCACCAGTGATGGGGACAGACCAGACTATGGCTACACCTTC. Protein: CATSDGDRPDYGYTF.

This sequence joins TRBV6-2 or TRBV6-3 and TRBJ2-3; 10 bases line up with TRBD2. V lost 4 bases, J lost 0 bases, and 10 bases stayed unmatched. Germline V gives CDR1 MNHEY, CDR2 SVGEGT. The CDR3 is made up of 18 amino acids. The CDR3 spells CASSSLAGRQPSTDTQYF. DNA of the CDR3: TGTGCCAGCAGTTCACTAGCGGGGCGGCAACCTAGCACAGATACGCAGTATTTT.

Only a few counts were recorded for this clonotype. This chain joins TRBV27 and TRBJ2-7, with TRBD1 matching over 10 bases. Germline V gene data show CDR1 as MNHEY and CDR2 as SMNVEV (reference sequence). The CDR3 is made up of 15 amino acids. After removal of 4 bases from V and 3 bases from J, the junction contained 6 bases not matched to a gene. The CDR3 is CASSSLGQGVYEQYF. As DNA, the CDR3 is TGTGCCAGCAGTTCCCTAGGACAGGGGGTCTACGAGCAGTACTTC.

A few counts support this clonotype. The chain joins TRBV6-5 to TRBJ2-7, with TRBD1 identical over 7 bases. J was trimmed by 2 bases and V by 5 bases; bases with no gene match: 3. Germline CDR1 MNHEY, CDR2 SVGAGI. The CDR3 runs to 13 residues. CDR3 DNA: TGTGCCAGCAGTACCGGGACAGCCTACGAGCAGTACTTC. Its translation is CASSTGTAYEQYF.

This sequence joins TRBV6-5 and TRBJ2-3, with D possibly TRBD2 on 6 matching bases. Germline CDR1 is MNHEY and CDR2 is SVGAGI. Trimming stripped 6 bases from V and 0 bases from J, with 16 bases between. The CDR3 extends over 16 amino acids. The CDR3 sequence: CASSRGASASTDTQYF. CDR3 nucleotides: TGTGCCAGCAGCAGAGGGGCTAGCGCGAGCACAGATACGCAGTATTTT.

This clonotype has only a few counts. V gene TRBV10-3 combines with J gene TRBJ1-2; no firm D call. V gave up 2 bases and J gave up 3 bases, with 10 bases separating them. The germline gives CDR1 ENHRY, CDR2 SYGVKD. This CDR3 spans 14 amino acids. The CDR3 nucleotides read TGTGCCATCAGTGAGGTTCAGGCGGACTATGGCTACACCTTC. This translates into CAISEVQADYGYTF.